These T cell receptor beta chains were read from a single sample in a study of CD8 T cells in ankylosing spondylitis. Each CDR3 protein is one row after TCRdb ran MiXCR on the 5' RACE reads. The sample carries about 130,000 distinct CDR3 sequences, roughly 11% recorded once. The source material was blood, either unsorted or a sorted T cell fraction (not recorded which). The source is a female donor with ankylosing spondylitis or in good health (not recorded which). The CDR3 runs from the conserved cysteine through the conserved F or W. The D gene is left open where the match is weak. Size values are once, few and many counts, or a class for expanded clones, and some rows have none.

CDR3aa	CDR3nt	abundance	v_gene	d_gene	j_gene
CASSYSPSGPSNEQFF	TGTGCCAGCAGTTATTCACCTAGCGGGCCTTCCAATGAGCAGTTCTTC	many	TRBV6-2/TRBV6-3	TRBD2	TRBJ2-1
CATSGLADNEQFF	TGTGCCACCAGTGGACTAGCGGACAATGAGCAGTTCTTC	many	TRBV24-1	TRBD2	TRBJ2-1
CASSPLSGAKNIQYF	TGTGCCAGCAGCCCCCTCTCGGGGGCCAAAAACATTCAGTACTTC	many	TRBV11-2	.	TRBJ2-4
CASSLAVSNYGDTF	TGCGCCAGCAGCTTAGCGGTTTCTAACTATGGCGACACCTTC	.	TRBV5-1	.	TRBJ1-2
CASSLGPSGSYNEQFF	TGCGCCAGCAGCTTGGGCCCCAGCGGGAGTTACAATGAGCAGTTCTTC	many	TRBV5-1	TRBD2	TRBJ2-1
CASSQAGSLTNEQYF	TGCGCCAGCAGTCAAGCGGGTTCTTTAACCAACGAGCAGTACTTC	many	TRBV5-1	.	TRBJ2-7
CASSFKGAEQYF	TGTGCCAGCAGTTTTAAGGGTGCCGAGCAGTACTTC	many	TRBV27	.	TRBJ2-7
CSAWTANYGYTF	TGCAGTGCCTGGACGGCTAACTATGGCTACACCTTC	many	TRBV20-1	.	TRBJ1-2
CSVRGSTGSSTAGELFF	TGCAGCGTTCGGGGCTCCACAGGCTCTAGTACCGCCGGGGAGCTGTTTTTT	many	TRBV29-1	.	TRBJ2-2
CTLNSLGGLRTRDTEAFF	TGTACCCTCAACTCCCTAGGCGGACTCCGGACGAGAGACACTGAAGCTTTCTTT	.	TRBV3-1	.	TRBJ1-1
CASSLGLDQPQHF	TGCGCCAGCAGCTTGGGCTTAGATCAGCCCCAGCATTTT	many	TRBV5-1	.	TRBJ1-5